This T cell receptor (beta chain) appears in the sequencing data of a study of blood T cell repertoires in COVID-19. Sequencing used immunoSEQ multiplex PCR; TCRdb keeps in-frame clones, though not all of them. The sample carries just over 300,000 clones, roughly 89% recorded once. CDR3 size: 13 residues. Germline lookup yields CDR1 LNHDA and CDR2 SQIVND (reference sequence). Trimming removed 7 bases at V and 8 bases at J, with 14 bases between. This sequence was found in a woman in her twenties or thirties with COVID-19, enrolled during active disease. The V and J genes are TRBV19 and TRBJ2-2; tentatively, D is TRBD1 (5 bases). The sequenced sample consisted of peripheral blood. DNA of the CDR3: TGTGCCAGTAAGGTGGGGCGAAGGGGGGAGCTGTTTTTT. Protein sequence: CASKVGRRGELFF.